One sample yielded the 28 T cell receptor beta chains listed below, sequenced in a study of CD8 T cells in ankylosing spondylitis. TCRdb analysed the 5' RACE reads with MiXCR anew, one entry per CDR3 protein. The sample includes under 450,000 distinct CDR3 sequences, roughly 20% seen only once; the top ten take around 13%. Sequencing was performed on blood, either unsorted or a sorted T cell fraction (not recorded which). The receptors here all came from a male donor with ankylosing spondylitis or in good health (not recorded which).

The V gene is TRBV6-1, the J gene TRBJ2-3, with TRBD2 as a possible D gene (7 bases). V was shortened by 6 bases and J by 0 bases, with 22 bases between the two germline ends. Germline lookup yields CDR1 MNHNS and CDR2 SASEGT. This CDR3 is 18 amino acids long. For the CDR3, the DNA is TGTGCCAGCAGCATTTCCCCCTCGGGGGGCCCTAGCACAGATACGCAGTATTTT. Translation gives CASSISPSGGPSTDTQYF.

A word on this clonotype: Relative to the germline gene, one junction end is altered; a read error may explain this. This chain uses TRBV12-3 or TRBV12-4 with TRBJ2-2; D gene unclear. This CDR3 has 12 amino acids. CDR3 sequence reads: CASSENSGELFF. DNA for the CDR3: TGTGCCAGCAGCGAAAACAGCGGGGAGCTGTTTTTT.

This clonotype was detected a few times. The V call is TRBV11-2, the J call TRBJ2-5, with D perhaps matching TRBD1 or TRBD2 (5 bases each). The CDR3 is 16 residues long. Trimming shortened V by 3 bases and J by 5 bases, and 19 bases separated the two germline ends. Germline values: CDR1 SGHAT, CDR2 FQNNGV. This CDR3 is CASSFPLTGTPETQYF. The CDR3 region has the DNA TGTGCCAGCAGCTTCCCCTTGACCGGGACCCCTGAGACCCAGTACTTC.

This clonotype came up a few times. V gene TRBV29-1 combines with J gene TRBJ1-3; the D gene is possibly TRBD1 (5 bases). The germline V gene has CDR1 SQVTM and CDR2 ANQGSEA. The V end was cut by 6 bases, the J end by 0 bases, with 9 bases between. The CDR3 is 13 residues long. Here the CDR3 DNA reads TGCAGCGTAAAGGGGCGCTCTGGAAACACCATATATTTT. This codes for CSVKGRSGNTIYF.

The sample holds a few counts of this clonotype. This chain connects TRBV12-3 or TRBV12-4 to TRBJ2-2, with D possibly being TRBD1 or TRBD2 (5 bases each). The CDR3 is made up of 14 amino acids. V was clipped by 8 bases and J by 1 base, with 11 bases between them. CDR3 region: CASGTAGNTGELFF. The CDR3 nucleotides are TGTGCCAGCGGGACGGCTGGGAACACCGGGGAGCTGTTTTTT.

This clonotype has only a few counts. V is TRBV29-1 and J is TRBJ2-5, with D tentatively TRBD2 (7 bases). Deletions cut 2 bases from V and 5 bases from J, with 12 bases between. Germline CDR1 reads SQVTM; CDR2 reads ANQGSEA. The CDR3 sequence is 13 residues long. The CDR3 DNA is TGCAGCGTTGAAAGGGGGGGCGTGGAGACCCAGTACTTC. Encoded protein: CSVERGGVETQYF.

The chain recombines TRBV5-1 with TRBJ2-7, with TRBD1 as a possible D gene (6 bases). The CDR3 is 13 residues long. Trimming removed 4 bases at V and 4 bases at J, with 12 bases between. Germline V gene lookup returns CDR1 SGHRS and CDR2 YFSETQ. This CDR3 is CASSLGHGYEQYF. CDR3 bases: TGCGCCAGCAGCCTGGGACACGGGTACGAGCAGTACTTC.

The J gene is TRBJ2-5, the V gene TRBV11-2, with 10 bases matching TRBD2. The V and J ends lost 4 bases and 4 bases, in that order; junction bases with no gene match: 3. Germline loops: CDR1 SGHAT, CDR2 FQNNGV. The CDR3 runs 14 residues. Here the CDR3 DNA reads TGTGCCAGCAGCTGGATAGCGGGGGGAGAGACCCAGTACTTC. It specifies CASSWIAGGETQYF.

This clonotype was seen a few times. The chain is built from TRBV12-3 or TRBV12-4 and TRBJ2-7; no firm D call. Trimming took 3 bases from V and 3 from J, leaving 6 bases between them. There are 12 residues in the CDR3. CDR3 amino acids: CASSLSYYEQYF. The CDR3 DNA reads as TGTGCCAGCAGTTTGTCCTACTACGAGCAGTACTTC.

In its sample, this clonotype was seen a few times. Here the CDR3 reads CASSTTGDSVYNEQFF. In DNA, the CDR3 is TGTGCCAGCAGTACGACCGGTGATAGCGTCTACAATGAGCAGTTCTTC. The chain links TRBV2 to TRBJ2-1; D is perhaps TRBD2 (5 bases). From germline, CDR1 is SNHLY and CDR2 FYNNEI. V dropped 5 bases and J dropped 3 bases, with 17 bases sitting between them. The CDR3 runs to 16 residues.

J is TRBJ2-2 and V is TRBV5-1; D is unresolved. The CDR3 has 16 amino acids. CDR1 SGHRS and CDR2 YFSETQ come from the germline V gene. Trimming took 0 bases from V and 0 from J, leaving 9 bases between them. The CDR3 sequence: CASSLEVNTNTGELFF. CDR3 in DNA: TGCGCCAGCAGCTTGGAGGTGAACACGAACACCGGGGAGCTGTTTTTT.

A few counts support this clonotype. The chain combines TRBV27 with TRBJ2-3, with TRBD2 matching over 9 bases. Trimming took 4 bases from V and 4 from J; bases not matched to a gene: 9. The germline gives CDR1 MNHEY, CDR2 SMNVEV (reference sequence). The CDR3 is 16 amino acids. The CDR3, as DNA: TGTGCCAGCAGTTACCAGCGGGGGGTGCCTTCAGATACGCAGTATTTT. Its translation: CASSYQRGVPSDTQYF.

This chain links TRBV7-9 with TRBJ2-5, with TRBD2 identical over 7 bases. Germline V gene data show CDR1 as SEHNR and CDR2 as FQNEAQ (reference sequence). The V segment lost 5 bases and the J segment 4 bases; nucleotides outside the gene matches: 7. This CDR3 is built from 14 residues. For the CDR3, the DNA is TGTGCCAGCAGCCCCGCGGGGGAGGGAGAGACCCAGTACTTC. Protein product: CASSPAGEGETQYF.

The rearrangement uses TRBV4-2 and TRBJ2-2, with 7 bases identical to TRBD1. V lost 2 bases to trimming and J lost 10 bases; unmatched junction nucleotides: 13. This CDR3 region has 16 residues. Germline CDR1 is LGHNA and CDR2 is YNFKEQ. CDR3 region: CASSQPGTEHIEELFF. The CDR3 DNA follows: TGTGCCAGCAGCCAACCAGGGACAGAGCACATCGAGGAGCTGTTTTTT.

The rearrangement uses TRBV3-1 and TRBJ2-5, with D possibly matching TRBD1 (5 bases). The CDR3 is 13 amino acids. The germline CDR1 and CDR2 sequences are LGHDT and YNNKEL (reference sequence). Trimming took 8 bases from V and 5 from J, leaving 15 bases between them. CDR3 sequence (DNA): TGTGCCAGCGGACAAGATGAAGAGGAGACCCAGTACTTC. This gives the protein CASGQDEEETQYF.

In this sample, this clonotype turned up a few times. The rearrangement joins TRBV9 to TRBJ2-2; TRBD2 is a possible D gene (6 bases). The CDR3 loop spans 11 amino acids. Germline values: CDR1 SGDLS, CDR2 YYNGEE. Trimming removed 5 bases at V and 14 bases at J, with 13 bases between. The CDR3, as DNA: TGTGCCAGCAGGGGAGGTCGAAGACTGTTTTTT. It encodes CASRGGRRLFF.

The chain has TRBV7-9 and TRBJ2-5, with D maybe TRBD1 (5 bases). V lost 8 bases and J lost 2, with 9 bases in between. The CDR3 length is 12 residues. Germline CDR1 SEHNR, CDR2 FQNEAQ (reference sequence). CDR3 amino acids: CASQGAQETQYF. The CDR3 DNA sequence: TGTGCCAGCCAAGGGGCACAAGAGACCCAGTACTTC.

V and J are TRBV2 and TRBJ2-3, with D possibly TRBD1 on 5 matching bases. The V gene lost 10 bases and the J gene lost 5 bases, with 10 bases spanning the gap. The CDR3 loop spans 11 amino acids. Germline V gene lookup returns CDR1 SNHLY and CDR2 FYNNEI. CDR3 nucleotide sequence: TGTGCCACCTACGACAGAGATACGCAGTATTTT. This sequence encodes CATYDRDTQYF.

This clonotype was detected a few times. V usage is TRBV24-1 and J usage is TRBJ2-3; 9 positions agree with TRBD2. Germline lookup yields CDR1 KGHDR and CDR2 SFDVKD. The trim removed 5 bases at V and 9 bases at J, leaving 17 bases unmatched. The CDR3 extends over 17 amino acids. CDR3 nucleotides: TGTGCCACCAGTGGCCAAGTAACCCTAGCGGGGCCCGGGACGCAGTATTTT. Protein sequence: CATSGQVTLAGPGTQYF.

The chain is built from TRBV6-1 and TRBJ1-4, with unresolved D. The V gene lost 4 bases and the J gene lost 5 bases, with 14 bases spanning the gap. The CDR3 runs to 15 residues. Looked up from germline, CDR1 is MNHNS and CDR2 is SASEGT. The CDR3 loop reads CASSATGSLNEKLFF. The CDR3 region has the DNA TGTGCCAGCAGTGCAACCGGGTCCCTGAATGAAAAACTGTTTTTT.

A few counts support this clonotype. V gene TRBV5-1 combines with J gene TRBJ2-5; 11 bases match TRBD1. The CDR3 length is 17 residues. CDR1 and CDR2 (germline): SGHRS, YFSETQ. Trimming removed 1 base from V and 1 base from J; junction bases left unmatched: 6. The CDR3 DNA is TGCGCCAGCAGCTTGTATCTTGGGACAGGGGGCCAAGAGACCCAGTACTTC. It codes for CASSLYLGTGGQETQYF.

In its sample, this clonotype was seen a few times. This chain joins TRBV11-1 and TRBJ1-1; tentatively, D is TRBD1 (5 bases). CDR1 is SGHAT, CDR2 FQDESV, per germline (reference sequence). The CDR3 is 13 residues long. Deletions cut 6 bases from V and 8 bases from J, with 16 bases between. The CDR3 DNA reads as TGTGCCAGCAGTTTGGGACCGCTTGCCGAAGCTTTCTTT. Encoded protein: CASSLGPLAEAFF.

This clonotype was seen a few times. CDR3 loop: CASRKTGFRTGELFF. The DNA for the CDR3 is TGTGCCAGCAGGAAAACCGGGTTCCGGACCGGGGAGCTGTTTTTT. J is TRBJ2-2 and V is TRBV6-1; D not certain. CDR1 is MNHNS, CDR2 SASEGT, per germline. The CDR3 extends over 15 amino acids. Trimming took 6 bases from V and 5 from J, leaving 16 bases between them.

CDR3 region: CASSQVTDGYNEQFF. The CDR3 coding sequence is TGTGCCAGCAGCCAAGTCACAGACGGATACAATGAGCAGTTCTTC. The J gene is TRBJ2-1, the V gene TRBV3-1; D remains ambiguous. The V end was cut by 1 base, the J end by 4 bases, with 11 bases between. Germline-derived CDR1 and CDR2 are LGHDT and YNNKEL (reference sequence). The CDR3 is 15 amino acids.

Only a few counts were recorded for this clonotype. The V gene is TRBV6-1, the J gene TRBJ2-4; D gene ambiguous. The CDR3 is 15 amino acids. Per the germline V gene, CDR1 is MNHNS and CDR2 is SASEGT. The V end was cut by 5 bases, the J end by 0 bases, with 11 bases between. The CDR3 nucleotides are TGTGCCAGCAGTCCCGATAGAATAGCCAAAAACATTCAGTACTTC. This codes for CASSPDRIAKNIQYF.

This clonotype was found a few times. Here the CDR3 reads CSVEVRPDTTGYNEQFF. DNA for the CDR3: TGCAGCGTTGAAGTAAGGCCGGACACGACAGGGTACAATGAGCAGTTCTTC. The chain recombines TRBV29-1 with TRBJ2-1, with 7 bases that match TRBD1. Germline CDR1 is SQVTM and CDR2 is ANQGSEA. Unmatched junction bases numbered 13, after V lost 1 base and J lost 4 bases. CDR3 size: 17 residues.

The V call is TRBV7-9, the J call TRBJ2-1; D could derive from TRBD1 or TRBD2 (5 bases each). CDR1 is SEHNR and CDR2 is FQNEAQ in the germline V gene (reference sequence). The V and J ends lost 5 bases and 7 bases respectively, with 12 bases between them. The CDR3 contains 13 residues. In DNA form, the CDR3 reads TGTGCCAGCAGCCCCCCGGGGCGGAATGAGCAGTTCTTC. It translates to CASSPPGRNEQFF.

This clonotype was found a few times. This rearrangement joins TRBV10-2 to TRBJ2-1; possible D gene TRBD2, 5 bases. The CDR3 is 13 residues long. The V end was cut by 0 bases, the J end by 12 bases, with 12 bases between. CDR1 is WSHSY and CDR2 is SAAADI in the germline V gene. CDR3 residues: CASSESSLGVQFF. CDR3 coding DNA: TGCGCCAGCAGTGAGTCCTCCCTCGGGGTGCAGTTCTTC.